This is a list of T cell receptor beta chains from one sample in a study of T cells in Graves' hyperthyroidism and ophthalmopathy. TCRdb reprocessed the multiplex PCR reads via MiXCR and lists one record per CDR3 protein. This sample has some 760,000 distinct CDR3 sequences, with approximately 14% found just once. Sequencing was carried out using blood. These receptors all come from a woman between 18 and 29 years old with Graves' hyperthyroidism. CDR3s include the opening cysteine and the closing phenylalanine or tryptophan. A D gene is named only where the DNA matches it firmly. Size is omitted from some rows. Given values are once, few, many or a class for expanded clones.

cdr3_nt cdr3_aa clone_size j_call d_call v_call
TGTGCCAGCAGTAAAGGGACCGGGACTCAGCCCCAGCATTTT CASSKGTGTQPQHF many TRBJ1-5 . TRBV6-1
TGCAGTGCTAGAGATGGGGGGGGCGGAGAGGAAAAACTGTTTTTT CSARDGGGGEEKLFF many TRBJ1-4 . TRBV20-1
TGTGCCAGCAGTGATGCGGGGGGCGGGAACACCGGGGAGCTGTTTTTT CASSDAGGGNTGELFF few TRBJ2-2 TRBD2 TRBV12-3/TRBV12-4
TGTGCCAGCAGCTTAAGGTCTCCCAATTCACCCCTCCACTTT CASSLRSPNSPLHF many TRBJ1-6 . TRBV7-3
TGTGCCAGCAGCTTTCGGACTAGCGGGATGGGGGAGCAGTACTTC CASSFRTSGMGEQYF many TRBJ2-7 TRBD2 TRBV7-2
TGCGCCAGCAGCTTGGGGGAAACACTCGGCACAGATACGCAGTATTTT CASSLGETLGTDTQYF . TRBJ2-3 . TRBV5-1
TGTGCCAGCAGTGAACGACAGATGAACACTGAAGCTTTCTTT CASSERQMNTEAFF . TRBJ1-1 . TRBV2
TGTGCCACCACGCCCGCAGGGTCCGGGGCCAACGTCCTGACTTTC CATTPAGSGANVLTF few TRBJ2-6 . TRBV6-1
TGTGCCAGTAGGGAGGGGTTCCATGCCTACAATGAGCAGTTCTTC CASREGFHAYNEQFF few TRBJ2-1 . TRBV19
TGTGCCAGCAGGAGTTCCTACGAGCAGTACTTC CASRSSYEQYF many TRBJ2-7 . TRBV6-1
TGTGCCAGCAGCTGGGAACTAGGTTTTTCCGGGGAGCTGTTTTTT CASSWELGFSGELFF . TRBJ2-2 . TRBV11-2
TGCAGTGCTAGAGATCAGGGTTGGGTCTACGAGCAGTACTTC CSARDQGWVYEQYF many TRBJ2-7 . TRBV20-1
TGTGCCAGCAGATATAGGACCACCAGGGACGAGCAGTACTTC CASRYRTTRDEQYF few TRBJ2-7 . TRBV6-5
TGTGCCAGCACCGGCGCGCTAGCGGGAGTATATGAGCAGTTCTTC CASTGALAGVYEQFF . TRBJ2-1 TRBD2 TRBV25-1
TGTGCCAGCAGTTTTTCCGGGACTAGAGGGATTTTCGAGCAGTTCTTC CASSFSGTRGIFEQFF many TRBJ2-1 TRBD2 TRBV28
TGTGCCAGCAGCTTAAGCGGGACCCATGAGCAGTTCTTC CASSLSGTHEQFF many TRBJ2-1 TRBD2 TRBV7-9
TGTGCCAGCAGTGAAACATCCGGGACAGGCAATGAAAAACTGTTTTTT CASSETSGTGNEKLFF . TRBJ1-4 TRBD1 TRBV6-1
TGTGCCAGCAGCCAGCGGAGAGCGGGCGAGCAGTACTTC CASSQRRAGEQYF many TRBJ2-7 . TRBV3-1
TGTGCCAGCAGCCCCCGCGAATCCGGAAACTATGGCTACACCTTC CASSPRESGNYGYTF many TRBJ1-2 . TRBV11-3
TGTGCCAGCAGGGGCCCTTGGCTGTTCTTC CASRGPWLFF . TRBJ2-1 . TRBV28
TGTGCCAGCAGGGAGGGAGGAGATGGCTACACCTTC CASREGGDGYTF . TRBJ1-2 . TRBV6-1
TGTGCCAGCAGCCGCGCCGCTAGCGGGAGCTCCTACAATGAGCAGTTCTTC CASSRAASGSSYNEQFF . TRBJ2-1 TRBD2 TRBV7-9
TGTGCCAGCAGCGTAGGGGGACAGCCCAAGTACCAAGAGACCCAGTACTTC CASSVGGQPKYQETQYF few TRBJ2-5 TRBD1 TRBV9
TGTGCCAGTAGTATTGGGGAAAAACTGTTTTTT CASSIGEKLFF . TRBJ1-4 . TRBV19
TGTGCCAGCAGCTTACTTATGGGAGTCGGTGCCGGGGAGCTGTTTTTT CASSLLMGVGAGELFF many TRBJ2-2 . TRBV11-1
TGTGCCAGCAGCTTAGGCCCTTTGACGGAGACCCAGTACTTC CASSLGPLTETQYF many TRBJ2-5 . TRBV7-9
TGTGCCAGCAGCCTCGGGACTAGCGGGATGGGTGGGAATGAGCAGTTCTTC CASSLGTSGMGGNEQFF . TRBJ2-1 TRBD2 TRBV9
TGTGCCAGTATCCCCCGACAGAACACCGGGGAGCTGTTTTTT CASIPRQNTGELFF many TRBJ2-2 . TRBV6-1
TGTGCCAGCACCAAGTGGGGAGACGAGCAGTACTTC CASTKWGDEQYF many TRBJ2-7 . TRBV12-3/TRBV12-4
TGTGCTAGTGGGCGAATAGGGACACCCGAGCAGTTCTTC CASGRIGTPEQFF many TRBJ2-1 . TRBV12-5
TGTGCCAGCAGGCAAGGGCCAGGGGGGGAGACCCAGTACTTC CASRQGPGGETQYF many TRBJ2-5 . TRBV7-2
TGTGCCAGCTCACGTCCAAATCGGAACACTGAAGCTTTCTTT CASSRPNRNTEAFF many TRBJ1-1 . TRBV18
TGCAGCGGCAGGGGGGACGGGGAAAAACTGTTTTTT CSGRGDGEKLFF . TRBJ1-4 TRBD1 TRBV29-1
TGTGCCAGCAGCCCCCTCTGGGAGCAGTTCTTC CASSPLWEQFF many TRBJ2-1 . TRBV6-2/TRBV6-3
TGTGCCAGCAGTTCACGACTAGAGGTATACAATGAGCAGTTCTTC CASSSRLEVYNEQFF many TRBJ2-1 . TRBV6-2/TRBV6-3
TGTGCCAGCAGTTTAGCGCGGGAGCCCGGGGGGACGCAGTATTTT CASSLAREPGGTQYF many TRBJ2-3 TRBD2 TRBV12-3/TRBV12-4